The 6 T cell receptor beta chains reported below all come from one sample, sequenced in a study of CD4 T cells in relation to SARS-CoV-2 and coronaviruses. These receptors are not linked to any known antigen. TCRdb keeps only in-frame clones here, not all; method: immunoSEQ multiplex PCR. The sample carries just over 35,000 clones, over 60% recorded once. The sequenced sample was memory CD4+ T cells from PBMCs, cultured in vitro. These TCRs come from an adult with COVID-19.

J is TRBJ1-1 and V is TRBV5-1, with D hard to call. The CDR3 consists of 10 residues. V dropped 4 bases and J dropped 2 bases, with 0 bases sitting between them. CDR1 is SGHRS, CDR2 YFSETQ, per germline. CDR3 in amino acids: CASSNTEAFF. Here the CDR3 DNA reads TGCGCCAGCAGCAACACTGAAGCTTTCTTT.

The DNA for the CDR3 is TGTGCCAGCACCACCGAAGGACTAGCGGGAGGGCCGGGCACCGGGGAGCTGTTTTTT. Protein product: CASTTEGLAGGPGTGELFF. The chain is built from TRBV21-1 and TRBJ2-2; the D call TRBD2 from the table was never checked on the DNA. TRBV21-1 is termed a pseudogene. The CDR3 has 19 residues.

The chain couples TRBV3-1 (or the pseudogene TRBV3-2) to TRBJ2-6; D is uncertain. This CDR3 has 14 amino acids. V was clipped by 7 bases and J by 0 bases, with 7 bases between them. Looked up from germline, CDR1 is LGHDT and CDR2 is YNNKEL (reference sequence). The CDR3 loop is CASTRASGANVLTF. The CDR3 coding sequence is TGTGCCAGCACTCGGGCCTCTGGGGCCAACGTCCTGACTTTC.

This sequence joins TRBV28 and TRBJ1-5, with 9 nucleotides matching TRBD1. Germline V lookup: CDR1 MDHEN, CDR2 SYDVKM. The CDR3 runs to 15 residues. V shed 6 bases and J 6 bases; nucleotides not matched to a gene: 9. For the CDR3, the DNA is TGTGCCAGCAGGCTACAGGGGGCTTCTGGTCAGCCCCAGCATTTT. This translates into CASRLQGASGQPQHF. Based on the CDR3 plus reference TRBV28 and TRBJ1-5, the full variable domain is DVKVTQSSRYLVKRTGEKVFLECVQDMDHENMFWYRQDPGLGLRLIYFSYDVKMKEKGDIPEGYSVSREKKERFSLILESASTNQTSMYLCASRLQGASGQPQHFGDGTRLSIL.

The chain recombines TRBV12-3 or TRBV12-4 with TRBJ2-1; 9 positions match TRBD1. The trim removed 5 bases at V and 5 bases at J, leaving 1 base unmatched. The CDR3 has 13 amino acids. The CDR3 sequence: CASSRQGDNEQFF. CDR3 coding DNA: TGTGCCAGCAGTCGACAGGGGGACAATGAGCAGTTCTTC.

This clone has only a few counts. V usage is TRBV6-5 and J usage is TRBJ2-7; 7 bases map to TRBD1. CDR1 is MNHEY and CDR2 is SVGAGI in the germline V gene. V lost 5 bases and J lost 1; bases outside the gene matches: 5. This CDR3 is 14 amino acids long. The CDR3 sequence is CASSQGTASYEQYF. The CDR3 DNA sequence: TGTGCCAGCAGTCAGGGGACAGCTTCCTACGAGCAGTACTTC.